This is a list of T cell receptor beta chains from one sample in a study of ipilimumab plus nivolumab after autologous stem cell transplantation. Profiling relied on immunoSEQ multiplex PCR, and the TCRdb table lists in-frame clones only, not all of them. The sample consists of about 83,000 clones, under 85% of them appearing once. The sample in question was PBMCs, obtained in a trial of ipilimumab plus nivolumab as post-transplant consolidation. These receptors all stem from a male donor with diffuse large B-cell lymphoma. Both conserved end residues are part of each CDR3. The order of the fields is clone size, J gene, V gene, D gene, CDR3 length, CDR3 DNA, CDR3 protein. The D gene is left open where the match is weak. Size tells how often a clone was seen (once, few, many) or the class of an expanded clone, and some rows leave it out.

>.|TRBJ1-2|TRBV5-1|.|14
TGCGCCAGCAGCCTCCTGACCCCAGACTATGGCTACACCTTC
CASSLLTPDYGYTF
>.|TRBJ2-3|TRBV4-1|TRBD2|18
TGCGCCAGCACCAAAGGGGCTAGCGGGGGGACTAGCACAGATACGCAGTATTTT
CASTKGASGGTSTDTQYF
>.|TRBJ2-1|TRBV12-5|.|15
TGTGCTAGTGGTTTGACTAGCACACCCCCGCACGAGCAGTTCTTC
CASGLTSTPPHEQFF
>.|TRBJ1-2|TRBV4-3|TRBD1|16
TGCGCCAGCAGCCAAGATCTGGCAGGGGGGAACTATGGCTACACCTTC
CASSQDLAGGNYGYTF
>.|TRBJ1-6|TRBV19|.|13
TGTGCCAGTGCGGATTCCTATAATTCACCCCTCCACTTT
CASADSYNSPLHF
>.|TRBJ2-3|TRBV5-1|TRBD2|16
TGCGCCAGCAGCCCGGGACTAGCGGGGGCGGGGGATACGCAGTATTTT
CASSPGLAGAGDTQYF
>.|TRBJ1-2|TRBV5-1|.|14
TGCGCCAGCAGCTTGGCCAGGGGCGAGAATGGCTACACCTTC
CASSLARGENGYTF
>.|TRBJ1-2|TRBV6-5|.|15
TGTGCCAGCAGTCGACAGACCTTTCTTAACTATGGCTACACCTTC
CASSRQTFLNYGYTF
>.|TRBJ2-7|TRBV7-3|TRBD2|17
TGTGCCAGCAGCAAGGCCCCTTTAGCGGGGGACCGCGGGGAGCAGTACTTC
CASSKAPLAGDRGEQYF
>.|TRBJ2-2|TRBV7-9|.|14
TGTGCCAGCAAGAGTACGGGTTCCACCGGGGAGCTGTTTTTT
CASKSTGSTGELFF
>.|TRBJ2-7|TRBV9|.|15
TGTGCCAGCAGCAAAGGACCGGGAAATCCCTACGAGCAGTACTTC
CASSKGPGNPYEQYF
>.|TRBJ2-5|TRBV5-4|TRBD1|15
TGTGCCAGCAGTCAGCGCAGGGGGAACCAAGAGACCCAGTACTTC
CASSQRRGNQETQYF
>.|TRBJ1-1|TRBV4-1|.|19
TGCGCCAGCAGCCAAGTCCTGGTTCCTTCTTATCTCCTTCTCACTGAAGCTTTCTTT
CASSQVLVPSYLLLTEAFF
>.|TRBJ2-3|TRBV19|.|15
TGTGCCAGTAGTATGGGGCCATCTAGCACAGATACGCAGTATTTT
CASSMGPSSTDTQYF
>.|TRBJ1-6|TRBV2|TRBD1|16
TGTGCCAGCATTCGGGACAGGGTCTCCTATAATTCACCCCTCCACTTT
CASIRDRVSYNSPLHF
>.|TRBJ2-1|TRBV5-4|TRBD2|17
TGTGCCAGCAGCTTGGGACTAGCGGGGGCCCGGATCAATGAGCAGTTCTTC
CASSLGLAGARINEQFF
>.|TRBJ1-5|TRBV19|.|15
TGTGCCAGTAGCTCCATCCGGGTGGAGCATCAGCCCCAGCATTTT
CASSSIRVEHQPQHF
>once|TRBJ2-7|TRBV6-5|TRBD1|15
TGTGCCAGCAGTTACTCAGTGACAGGGAGTTACGAGCAGTACTTC
CASSYSVTGSYEQYF
>.|TRBJ2-2|TRBV21-1|.|16
TGTGCCAGCGTCGATCCGGGGCAGGGAGGTACCGGGGAGCTGTTTTTT
CASVDPGQGGTGELFF
>.|TRBJ1-5|TRBV6-1|.|14
TGTGCCAGCAGAGTTACGGGGGGAGGTCAGCCCCAGCATTTT
CASRVTGGGQPQHF
>.|TRBJ1-6|TRBV19|TRBD1|15
TGTGCCAGTACCGACAGGGGGACAAGAAGTTCACCCCTCCACTTT
CASTDRGTRSSPLHF
>.|TRBJ2-5|TRBV12-5|TRBD1|14
TGTGCTAAAGGAACAGGGGGCTGGGGAGAGACCCAGTACTTC
CAKGTGGWGETQYF
>few|TRBJ1-5|TRBV19|.|13
TGTGCCAGTAGTTCAGGGTTGGGTCAGCCCCAGCATTTT
CASSSGLGQPQHF
>once|TRBJ2-7|TRBV7-2|TRBD2|13
TGTGCCAGCCTCCCAGCGGGGGGCTACGAGCAGTACTTC
CASLPAGGYEQYF
>.|TRBJ2-2|TRBV9|.|16
TGTGCCAGCAGCGTTCGCCAGGCCGCGAACACCGGGGAGCTGTTTTTT
CASSVRQAANTGELFF
>.|TRBJ2-7|TRBV5-1|.|13
TGCGCCAGCAGCTTGCTGGGGGAGTCCGAGCAGTACTTC
CASSLLGESEQYF
>.|TRBJ1-2|TRBV5-4|.|15
TGTGCCAGCAGCCTCGCGGGGGAGGGAAACTATGGCTACACCTTC
CASSLAGEGNYGYTF
>.|TRBJ1-3|TRBV7-9|.|14
TGTGCCTTACACCCGGCTACTCAGGAAAACACCATATATTTT
CALHPATQENTIYF